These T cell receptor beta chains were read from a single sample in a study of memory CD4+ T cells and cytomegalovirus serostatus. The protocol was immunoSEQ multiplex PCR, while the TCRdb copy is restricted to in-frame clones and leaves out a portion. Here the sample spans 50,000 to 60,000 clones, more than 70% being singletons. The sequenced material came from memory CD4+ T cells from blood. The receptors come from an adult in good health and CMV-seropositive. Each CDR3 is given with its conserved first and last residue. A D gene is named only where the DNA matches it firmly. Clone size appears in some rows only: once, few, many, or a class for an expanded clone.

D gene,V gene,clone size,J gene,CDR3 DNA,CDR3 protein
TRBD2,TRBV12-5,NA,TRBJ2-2,TGTGCTAGTGCTTGGCGGGAGCTGGACGGGGAGCTGTTTTTT,CASAWRELDGELFF
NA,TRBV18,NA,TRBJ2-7,TGTGCCAGCTCACGAGGACAGAGCTCCTACGAGCAGTACTTC,CASSRGQSSYEQYF
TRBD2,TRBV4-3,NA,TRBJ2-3,TGCGCCAGCAGCCAAGGGTCGATCGGGGGGGCAGATACGCAGTATTTT,CASSQGSIGGADTQYF
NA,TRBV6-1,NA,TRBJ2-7,TGTGCCAGCAGTGACCCCCCGGAGCAGTACTTC,CASSDPPEQYF
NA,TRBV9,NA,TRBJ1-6,TGTGCCAGCAGCGTCACAGGTGATTCACCCCTCCACTTT,CASSVTGDSPLHF
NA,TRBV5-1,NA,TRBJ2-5,TGCGCCAGCAGCTTGCTGGCAGGACAAGAGACCCAGTACTTC,CASSLLAGQETQYF
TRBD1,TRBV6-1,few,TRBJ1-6,TGTGCCAGCATACAGGGGATCTATAATTCACCCCTCCACTTT,CASIQGIYNSPLHF
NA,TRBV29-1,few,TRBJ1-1,TGCAGCGTTTCAGACACCTACACTGAAGCTTTCTTT,CSVSDTYTEAFF
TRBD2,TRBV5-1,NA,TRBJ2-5,TGCGCCAGCAGCTCGACTAGCGGGAACGTTCGAGAGACCCAGTACTTC,CASSSTSGNVRETQYF
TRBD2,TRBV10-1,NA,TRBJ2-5,TGCGCCGGGCTGGGACTAGCGGGGGGGCATTTCAGGGAGACCCAGTACTTC,CAGLGLAGGHFRETQYF
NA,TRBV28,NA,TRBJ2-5,TGTGCCAGCATCGCCGGAGGAGGAAGGCAAGAGACCCAGTACTTC,CASIAGGGRQETQYF
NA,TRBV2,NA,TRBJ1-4,TGTGCCAGCAAATGGGGGGGGCTCAGTGAAAAACTGTTTTTT,CASKWGGLSEKLFF
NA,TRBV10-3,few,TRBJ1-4,TGTGCCATCAGTGAGTCGAAAAGAGCAACTAATGAAAAACTGTTTTTT,CAISESKRATNEKLFF
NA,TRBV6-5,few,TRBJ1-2,TGTGCCAGCAGTTTTCTAGGGGCACTCGGCGACTATGGCTACACCTTC,CASSFLGALGDYGYTF
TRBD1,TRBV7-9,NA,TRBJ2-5,TGTGCCAGCAGCTTTCCGGGACAGCCCCAAGAGACCCAGTACTTC,CASSFPGQPQETQYF
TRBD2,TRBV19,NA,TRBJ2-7,TGTGCCAGTAGTCTCGGACTAGCGGGAGTCGGAAACGAGCAGTACTTC,CASSLGLAGVGNEQYF
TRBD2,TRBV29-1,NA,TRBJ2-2,TGCAGCGCGGGGGGAACGAGAGGGGAGCTGTTTTTT,CSAGGTRGELFF
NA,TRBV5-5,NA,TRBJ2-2,TGTGCCAGCAGAATGGGTTGGGACACCGGGGAGCTGTTTTTT,CASRMGWDTGELFF
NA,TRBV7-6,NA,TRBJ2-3,TGTGCCAGCAGCTTAGGTGGAGGGCAGGGCGGCACAGATACGCAGTATTTT,CASSLGGGQGGTDTQYF
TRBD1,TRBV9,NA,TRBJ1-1,TGTGCCAGCGGGAGGGTCGGGACAGGGGACACTGAAGCTTTCTTT,CASGRVGTGDTEAFF
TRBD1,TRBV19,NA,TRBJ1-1,TGTGCCAGTAGTACGATGGGACAGGGAGTTTTTAGCACTGAAGCTTTCTTT,CASSTMGQGVFSTEAFF
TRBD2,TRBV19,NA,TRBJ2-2,TGTGCCAGTAGTCGTGGGGGGGACACCGGGGAGCTGTTTTTT,CASSRGGDTGELFF
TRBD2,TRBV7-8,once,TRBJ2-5,TGTGCCAGCAGCCCGCCCGGGGCTAGCGGCCAAGAGACCCAGTACTTC,CASSPPGASGQETQYF
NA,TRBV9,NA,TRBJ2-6,TGTGCCAGCAGCGCGGACGCACGATCCGGTGCTGGGGCCAACGTCCTGACTTTC,CASSADARSGAGANVLTF
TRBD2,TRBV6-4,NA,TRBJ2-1,TGTGCCAGCAGTGACGCGGGGACTAGCGGTAACAATGAGCAGTTCTTC,CASSDAGTSGNNEQFF